This is a list of T cell receptor beta chains from one sample in a study of T cell responses to AZD1222 COVID-19 vaccine. The table came from immunoSEQ multiplex PCR; TCRdb's copy has only in-frame clones and leaves some out. The sample carries about 150,000 clones, around nine tenths recorded once. This specimen was peripheral blood, taken on day 0 of AZD1222 vaccination. Receptors were obtained from an adult in good health. Each CDR3 is given with its conserved first and last residue. A D gene is named only where the DNA matches it firmly. The size entry is marked missing in some rows and otherwise reads once, few, many or a size class.

j_call clone_size cdr3_length d_call v_call cdr3_aa cdr3_nt
TRBJ2-7 NA 12 NA TRBV12-5 CASGFGPYEQYF TGTGCTAGTGGTTTCGGGCCCTACGAGCAGTACTTC
TRBJ2-3 NA 17 TRBD2 TRBV24-1 CATSDLLGVGGADTQYF TGTGCCACCAGTGATTTGCTCGGCGTGGGGGGGGCAGATACGCAGTATTTT
TRBJ2-2 NA 14 TRBD2 TRBV11-2 CASSIWGRGGELFF TGTGCCAGCTCGATTTGGGGGAGGGGCGGGGAGCTGTTTTTT
TRBJ2-1 NA 16 TRBD1 TRBV6-5 CASSYSVGQGINEQFF TGTGCCAGCAGTTACTCGGTCGGACAGGGCATCAATGAGCAGTTCTTC
TRBJ2-7 NA 12 NA TRBV12-3/TRBV12-4 CASSSESYEQYF TGCGCCAGCTCTAGCGAATCCTACGAGCAGTACTTC
TRBJ1-5 NA 15 TRBD1 TRBV28 CASRTGGRSNQPQHF TGTGCCAGCAGGACAGGGGGGCGTAGCAATCAGCCCCAGCATTTT
TRBJ1-5 once 16 TRBD1 TRBV7-2 CASSAKDRGRQQPQHF TGTGCCAGCAGCGCGAAGGACAGGGGGCGTCAGCAGCCCCAGCATTTT
TRBJ1-1 NA 15 TRBD1 TRBV28 CASRHQTGAGTEAFF TGTGCCAGCAGGCACCAGACAGGGGCTGGCACTGAAGCTTTCTTT
TRBJ1-3 NA 14 NA TRBV13 CASRGRYPGNTIYF TGTGCCAGCAGGGGGAGGTACCCTGGAAACACCATATATTTT
TRBJ1-1 NA 13 NA TRBV7-2 CASSLARRRAAFF TGTGCCAGCAGCTTAGCGAGACGGAGGGCAGCTTTCTTT
TRBJ1-1 NA 13 NA TRBV4-3 CASSQGPNTEAFF TGCGCCAGCAGCCAGGGTCCGAACACTGAAGCTTTCTTT
TRBJ1-2 few 15 TRBD1 TRBV6-5 CASRALPGGDYGYTF TGTGCCAGCAGAGCTCTTCCAGGGGGAGACTATGGCTACACCTTC
TRBJ2-1 NA 16 TRBD1 TRBV24-1 CATSDFMETGGGEQFF TGTGCCACCAGTGATTTTATGGAGACAGGGGGCGGTGAGCAGTTCTTC
TRBJ1-6 NA 14 NA TRBV7-2 CASSYGTPNSPLHF TGTGCCAGCAGCTATGGGACACCCAATTCACCCCTCCACTTT
TRBJ1-6 NA 16 TRBD1 TRBV7-9 CASSPTRTGWNSPLHF TGTGCCAGCAGCCCTACAAGGACAGGTTGGAATTCACCCCTCCACTTT
TRBJ1-3 NA 15 NA TRBV15 CATSQGLGSGNTIYF TGTGCCACCAGTCAGGGGTTGGGGTCTGGAAACACCATATATTTT
TRBJ1-1 NA 14 NA TRBV4-2 CASSQGPGLTEAFF TGTGCCAGCAGCCAAGGACCAGGACTCACTGAAGCTTTCTTT
TRBJ1-6 NA 15 NA TRBV7-2 CASSLAKRPNSPLHF TGTGCCAGCAGCTTAGCTAAAAGGCCGAATTCACCCCTCCACTTT
TRBJ1-5 NA 15 NA TRBV11-2 CASSITRGHYQPQHF TGTGCCAGCAGCATTACTCGGGGCCACTATCAGCCCCAGCATTTT
TRBJ1-2 once 14 TRBD1 TRBV28 CASRPRDRVNGYTF TGTGCCAGCAGGCCCCGGGACAGGGTAAATGGCTACACCTTC
TRBJ1-4 NA 14 TRBD1 TRBV7-9 CASSMGQGNEKLFF TGTGCCAGCAGCATGGGACAGGGAAATGAAAAACTGTTTTTT
TRBJ1-1 once 15 NA TRBV5-6 CASSGSGRPNTEAFF TGTGCCAGCAGCGGAAGCGGACGCCCAAACACTGAAGCTTTCTTT
TRBJ1-6 NA 12 NA TRBV6-5 CASSGAVSPLHF TGTGCCAGCAGCGGGGCGGTTTCACCCCTCCACTTT
TRBJ1-2 once 13 NA TRBV28 CASSLVLGRFYTF TGTGCCAGCAGTTTGGTACTGGGGAGATTCTACACCTTC
TRBJ1-1 NA 15 NA TRBV6-6 CASSYPGSGNTEAFF TGTGCCAGCAGTTACCCGGGGAGCGGGAACACTGAAGCTTTCTTT
TRBJ1-1 once 14 NA TRBV5-1 CASSLVVENTEAFF TGCGCCAGCAGCTTGGTCGTGGAAAACACTGAAGCTTTCTTT
TRBJ1-2 NA 13 NA TRBV19 CASSITGSYGYTF TGTGCCAGTAGTATAACAGGAAGCTATGGCTACACCTTC
TRBJ2-5 NA 15 NA TRBV5-6 CASSLYGGAGETQYF TGTGCCAGCAGCTTGTATGGGGGCGCGGGAGAGACCCAGTACTTC